The 5 T cell receptor beta chains below were found in one sample sequenced in a study of blood T cell repertoires in COVID-19. Clones were read by immunoSEQ multiplex PCR, and TCRdb kept only the in-frame ones, dropping some. The table has about 270,000 clones, roughly nine tenths seen once; the top ten hold 9.5% to 15%. The sequencing input was peripheral blood. These receptors were taken from a woman aged 25 to 39 with COVID-19, enrolled during active disease.

This clone came up once. The chain carries TRBV24-1 and TRBJ2-4, with 13 positions matching TRBD2. The V and J ends lost 4 bases and 10 bases, in that order; junction bases with no gene match: 12. Looked up from germline, CDR1 is KGHDR and CDR2 is SFDVKD. The CDR3 length is 17 residues. CDR3 nucleotides: TGTGCCACCAGTGACCCTCGGACTAGCGGGGGATCTGGTATTCAGTACTTC. This sequence encodes CATSDPRTSGGSGIQYF.

The chain links TRBV7-9 to TRBJ1-1; D is possibly TRBD1 (5 bases). The CDR3 has 13 residues. V lost 4 bases and J lost 9, with 15 bases in between. Per the germline V gene, CDR1 is SEHNR and CDR2 is FQNEAQ (reference sequence). The CDR3 nucleotides read TGTGCCAGCAGCTCGGGGTGGAGGGGAAAAGCTTTCTTT. Translation: CASSSGWRGKAFF.

The CDR3, as DNA: TGTGCCAGCAGTTCGACAGGGTCCCACGAGCAGTACTTC. This sequence encodes CASSSTGSHEQYF. The chain employs TRBV27 and TRBJ2-7, with 7 bases aligning to TRBD1. The CDR3 covers 13 residues. Trimming at V came to 4 bases and at J to 5 bases, leaving 5 bases not matched to a gene. Germline V gives CDR1 MNHEY, CDR2 SMNVEV (reference sequence).

J is TRBJ1-6 and V is TRBV5-5; D is ambiguous. This CDR3 is 14 amino acids long. Germline V gene sequence: CDR1 SGHKS, CDR2 YYEKEE (reference sequence). V was clipped by 2 bases and J by 10 bases, with 13 bases between them. CDR3 bases: TGTGCCAGCAGCTTTATGGAGGGTATCTCACCCCTCCACTTT. This codes for CASSFMEGISPLHF.

The rearrangement uses TRBV12-3 or TRBV12-4 and TRBJ1-6; 8 bases are a match to TRBD1. V lost 7 bases, J lost 7 bases, and 3 bases stayed unmatched. CDR3 length equals 13 residues. The DNA of the CDR3 is TGTGCCAGCACGGGACAGGAAAATTCACCCCTCCACTTT. It encodes CASTGQENSPLHF.